The subject of this entry is one TCR beta chain. Its antigen is not identified. The data were obtained in a study of shared clonotypes between healthy human individuals. Looking at the study overall: The people who gave samples were a couple of women and a few men aged 18 to 49. Study-wide findings and caveats: Non-shared clonotypes had lower generation probabilities than clonotypes shared by all four sorted-subset donors.

The CDR3 consists of 16 residues. Germline CDR1 SGHDN, CDR2 FVKESK. Trimming removed 2 bases from V and 5 bases from J, with 17 bases in between. Assay runs were performed at deep level. Repertoires were generated with immunoSEQ multiplex PCR, while TCRdb's copy carries only in-frame clones and drops some. Altogether a few hundred thousand clones are present, around four fifths being singletons, with the ten largest covering roughly a tenth. Sequenced material: memory CD4+ T cells sorted from blood. Stated subset: CD45RA-negative fraction. The chain carries TRBV14 and TRBJ2-3, with D perhaps given as TRBD1 or TRBD2 (5 bases each). This sequence was found in a man aged 25 to 40 in good health. This CDR3 is CASSQMWGPRGDTQYF. CDR3 sequence (DNA): TGTGCCAGCAGCCAAATGTGGGGACCCCGGGGAGATACGCAGTATTTT.